This TCR beta chain is from a study of T cell responses to AZD1222 COVID-19 vaccine. Study conclusions and caveats: The donors showed a predominance of white British ancestry and of females, with possible underestimation of clonal diversity. Vaccine-related CD4 TCRs covered spike, predominating at 160-218 and 743-854.

TCRdb's table, derived via immunoSEQ multiplex PCR, lists solely in-frame clones and lacks some. The data contain some 15,000 clones, about nine tenths of them singletons. Second-dose groups at about 4 or about 12 weeks were pooled. Germline V gene sequence: CDR1 SGHRS, CDR2 YFSETQ. The CDR3 sequence is 14 residues long. Deletions cut 0 bases from V and 8 bases from J, with 11 bases between. A word on this clone: What it binds is unknown.

The J gene is TRBJ1-4, the V gene TRBV5-1, with D unclear. The sequence was obtained from an adult who received the AZD1222 COVID-19 vaccine. This specimen was peripheral blood, taken 28 days after the second AZD1222 dose. This chain's CDR3 is CASSLGQREEKLFF. Written as DNA, the CDR3 is TGCGCCAGCAGCTTGGGACAACGAGAGGAAAAACTGTTTTTT. Looking up the rest from reference TRBV5-1 and TRBJ1-4 gives the full variable domain: KAGVTQTPRYLIKTRGQQVTLSCSPISGHRSVSWYQQTPGQGLQFLFEYFSETQRNKGNFPGRFSGRQFSNSRSEMNVSTLELGDSALYLCASSLGQREEKLFFGSGTQLSVL.